The T cell receptor (beta chain) under discussion was sequenced for a study of cytomegalovirus exposure and HLA in healthy donors. On the study more broadly: The same platform used for the 666 first-cohort repertoires was also used for the 90 to 150 validation repertoires, as a later analysis reported.

The junction had 5 bases not matched to a gene; V was cut back by 5 bases and J by 8 bases. The germline gives CDR1 LNHDA, CDR2 SQIVND (reference sequence). This CDR3 has 12 residues. TCRdb's table, derived via immunoSEQ multiplex PCR, lists solely in-frame clones and lacks some. The table shows roughly 110,000 clones, with approximately 90% occurring only once. The sequence came from a woman between 18 and 30 years old in good health and CMV-seropositive. The sequenced sample was PBMCs. J is TRBJ2-5 and V is TRBV19; 7 bases map to TRBD1. This CDR3 reads CASSDRQGTQYF. The CDR3 DNA sequence: TGTGCCAGTAGTGATCGACAGGGTACCCAGTACTTC.